This entry is about one T cell receptor beta chain. Its specificity is unknown. The sample originates from a study of T cells after yellow fever vaccination. Template-switching 5'RACE yielded the TCR cDNA; a universal primer site and UMIs were added in the process. Via MiXCR, TCRdb re-called the 5' RACE reads, giving one row per CDR3 protein. Of around 340,000 distinct CDR3 sequences detected, 8.7% appear once; the ten largest clones hold roughly 17%. General study results and limits: Faster peaking, at day 5 versus 15, marked a secondary response that was weaker. Highly abundant clonotypes carried over from the bulk population could end up in FACS-sorted repertoires as contaminants. Among all clonotypes, a small share was observed in both CD4 and CD8 compartments.

CDR3 length equals 18 residues. The J segment lost 4 bases and the V segment lost 1 base, leaving 15 bases of the junction unmatched. Per germline, CDR1 SGHVS and CDR2 FQNEAQ. This TCR derives from a man between 18 and 35 years old who received the YFV17D yellow fever vaccine. The sequencing here drew on PBMCs, taken on the day of the first yellow fever vaccination. The genes are TRBV7-8 and TRBJ2-5, with 7 bases identical to TRBD2. CDR3: CASSLGFWGGGASETQYF. CDR3 DNA sequence: TGTGCCAGCAGCTTAGGATTTTGGGGCGGGGGTGCGTCAGAGACCCAGTACTTC.